Below, 26 T cell receptor beta chains from the same sample are listed, as sequenced in a study of shared clonotypes between healthy human individuals. Clones were read by immunoSEQ multiplex PCR, and TCRdb kept only the in-frame ones, dropping some. The sample has around 620,000 clones; around 96% are singletons. In the naive CD8 group, cells lacked CD45RO and were positively selected for CCR7, so terminally differentiated effector memory CD45RA+ cells were left out. The sample taken for sequencing was naive CD8+ T cells sorted from blood. These receptors all come from a woman in her 30s in good health.

The chain links TRBV27 to TRBJ2-7; TRBD2 matches at 8 bases. Per the germline V gene, CDR1 is MNHEY and CDR2 is SMNVEV (reference sequence). This CDR3 spans 15 amino acids. The V gene end was trimmed by 0 bases and the J gene end by 0 bases; junction bases not matched to a gene: 1. This chain's CDR3 is CASSLSSGTSYEQYF. CDR3 DNA: TGTGCCAGCAGTTTATCTAGCGGGACCTCCTACGAGCAGTACTTC.

The CDR3 region is CASSSRTGMNTEAFF. For the CDR3, the DNA is TGTGCCAGCAGCTCCCGGACAGGGATGAACACTGAAGCTTTCTTT. V and J are TRBV6-5 and TRBJ1-1, with 8 positions matching TRBD1. Losses at the gene ends were 6 bases for V and 0 bases for J; bases not matched to a gene: 6. The germline CDR1 and CDR2 sequences are MNHEY and SVGAGI. The CDR3 is 15 residues long.

This clone was observed once. The rearrangement links TRBV9 to TRBJ2-7, with TRBD2 identical over 12 bases. J gave up 3 bases and V 3 bases, and 10 bases lay outside the gene matches. CDR3 length: 17 residues. Germline CDR1 SGDLS, CDR2 YYNGEE. CDR3 nucleotide sequence: TGTGCCAGCAGCGAGACTAGCGGGAGTTACCCAAACTACGAGCAGTACTTC. This translates into CASSETSGSYPNYEQYF.

The rearrangement uses TRBV19 and TRBJ1-5, with TRBD1 matching over 8 bases. Germline V lookup: CDR1 LNHDA, CDR2 SQIVND (reference sequence). Trimming cost V 5 bases and J 6 bases; bases outside gene matches: 18. This CDR3 is built from 18 residues. The CDR3 reads CASSLDRGLNIASQPQHF. DNA for the CDR3: TGTGCCAGTAGTCTCGACAGGGGACTCAATATAGCAAGTCAGCCCCAGCATTTT.

In DNA, the CDR3 is TGTGCCACCAGCAGAGGATTCGCAGGGGGCGTTTTCCGCTCTGGAAACACCATATATTTT. Protein: CATSRGFAGGVFRSGNTIYF. The chain recombines TRBV15 with TRBJ1-3; 8 nucleotides match TRBD1. V trimming: 1 base; J trimming: 0 bases; junction bases outside the gene matches: 14. Germline V gene sequence: CDR1 LNHNV, CDR2 YYDKDF (reference sequence). The CDR3 has 20 amino acids.

The V and J genes are TRBV11-3 and TRBJ2-5, with 9 bases fitting TRBD2. V trimming: 0 bases; J trimming: 2 bases; junction bases outside the gene matches: 7. CDR3 length equals 17 residues. The germline V gene has CDR1 SGHNT and CDR2 YENEEA. For the CDR3, the DNA is TGTGCCAGCAGCTTAGAAGGCCCGACTAGCGGACAAGAGACCCAGTACTTC. This sequence encodes CASSLEGPTSGQETQYF.

The rearrangement joins TRBV2 to TRBJ2-5; D unclear. Germline CDR1 SNHLY, CDR2 FYNNEI. This CDR3 contains 12 residues. The germline V and J ends were trimmed by 7 bases and 5 bases, with 11 bases remaining between them. This CDR3 is CASTNSRETQYF. Here the CDR3 DNA reads TGTGCCAGCACTAATTCCCGGGAGACCCAGTACTTC.

The chain combines TRBV4-2 with TRBJ2-3, with a weak D call TRBD2 (5 bases). CDR1 and CDR2 (germline): LGHNA, YNFKEQ. With 2 bases removed from V and 4 bases from J, the gap between germline ends came to 16 bases. The CDR3 extends over 16 amino acids. The CDR3 nucleotides are TGTGCCAGCAGCCAAAGAGCGGAGCTTAATGCAGATACGCAGTATTTT. This gives the protein CASSQRAELNADTQYF.

J is TRBJ2-3 and V is TRBV19; D is possibly TRBD2 (6 bases). With 1 base removed from V and 1 base from J, the gap between germline ends came to 12 bases. Germline-derived CDR1 and CDR2 are LNHDA and SQIVND (reference sequence). The CDR3 length is 16 residues. The CDR3 DNA follows: TGTGCCAGTAGTATAGGGGCTAGCGACCGCACAGATACGCAGTATTTT. As protein: CASSIGASDRTDTQYF.

The genes are TRBV5-8 and TRBJ2-1, with D possibly matching TRBD1 (6 bases). CDR1 is SGHTS, CDR2 YDEGEE, per germline. V gave up 1 base and J gave up 10 bases, with 12 bases separating them. The CDR3 has 13 amino acids. The CDR3 protein is CASSLLQGREQFF. The CDR3 DNA sequence: TGTGCCAGCAGCTTGTTGCAGGGGAGAGAGCAGTTCTTC.

The chain carries TRBV4-2 and TRBJ1-3; 7 bases match TRBD1. Germline trimming cut 6 bases from V and 7 bases from J; bases unmatched to any gene: 0. From germline, CDR1 is LGHNA and CDR2 YNFKEQ. This CDR3 comprises 11 residues. The CDR3 protein is CASRQGNTIYF. In DNA form, the CDR3 reads TGTGCCAGCAGACAGGGGAACACCATATATTTT.

The rearrangement links TRBV5-4 to TRBJ2-1, with 7 bases identical to TRBD1. CDR3 length equals 15 residues. The germline V gene has CDR1 SGHNT and CDR2 YYREEE (reference sequence). With 3 bases clipped from V and 6 bases from J, the junction kept 9 bases outside the gene matches. In DNA, the CDR3 is TGTGCCAGCAGCTCCGGGACAGACGAGATCAATGAGCAGTTCTTC. This sequence encodes CASSSGTDEINEQFF.

J is TRBJ2-4 and V is TRBV18; 12 nucleotides align to TRBD2. This CDR3 comprises 14 residues. The germline V gene has CDR1 KGHSH and CDR2 LQKENI. V gave up 3 bases and J gave up 15 bases; unmatched junction bases: 9. CDR3 amino acids: CASSPEGLAGPWYF. The CDR3 region has the DNA TGTGCCAGCTCACCCGAAGGACTAGCGGGGCCTTGGTACTTC.

V and J are TRBV15 and TRBJ2-5; either TRBD1 or TRBD2 may supply D (6 bases each). Germline loops: CDR1 LNHNV, CDR2 YYDKDF (reference sequence). V lost 0 bases, J lost 11 bases, and 10 bases lay in between. The CDR3 totals 12 residues. Written as DNA, the CDR3 is TGTGCCACCAGCAGAGAGGGGGGCAAGCAGTACTTC. Its protein is CATSREGGKQYF.

The chain carries TRBV5-5 and TRBJ2-7; a weak D match, TRBD2 (6 bases). CDR1 is SGHKS, CDR2 YYEKEE, per germline (reference sequence). This CDR3 has 18 amino acids. Trimming shortened V by 4 bases and J by 7 bases, and 30 bases separated the two germline ends. CDR3 region: CASSPLGAIADLSGEQYF. CDR3 DNA: TGTGCCAGCAGCCCCCTCGGGGCGATAGCGGATCTGTCAGGGGAGCAGTACTTC.

CDR3 DNA sequence: TGTGCCAGCAGTATCGGGACTAGCGGGAGGGGTGGGGAGCTGTTTTTT. Translated, it gives CASSIGTSGRGGELFF. This chain links TRBV28 with TRBJ2-2; TRBD2 agrees at 16 bases. Trimming removed 5 bases from V and 8 bases from J; junction bases left unmatched: 5. Germline V gives CDR1 MDHEN, CDR2 SYDVKM. There are 16 residues in the CDR3.

The V call is TRBV28, the J call TRBJ2-7, with TRBD1 matching over 8 bases. CDR3 length equals 15 residues. Germline trimming cut 6 bases from V and 1 base from J; bases unmatched to any gene: 8. The V gene's germline CDR1 is MDHEN and CDR2 SYDVKM. CDR3 residues: CASSKPTGDSYEQYF. DNA for the CDR3: TGTGCCAGCAGCAAACCGACAGGGGATTCCTACGAGCAGTACTTC.

The chain employs TRBV28 and TRBJ2-6; D is ambiguous. The germline V and J ends were trimmed by 0 bases and 0 bases, with 3 bases remaining between them. CDR3 length equals 15 residues. Germline V gene sequence: CDR1 MDHEN, CDR2 SYDVKM. CDR3 bases: TGTGCCAGCAGTTTATGGCCCTCTGGGGCCAACGTCCTGACTTTC. It specifies CASSLWPSGANVLTF.

The chain has TRBV28 and TRBJ1-5; no clear D gene. The CDR3 totals 13 residues. V dropped 8 bases and J dropped 0 bases, with 8 bases sitting between them. The germline V gene encodes CDR1 MDHEN and CDR2 SYDVKM. CDR3 nucleotides: TGTGCCAGCTCAGACGTTAGCAATCAGCCCCAGCATTTT. This gives the protein CASSDVSNQPQHF.

This clone was detected once. This chain uses TRBV27 with TRBJ2-7; no firm D call. The V end lost 1 base, the J end lost 5 bases, and 12 bases lay between the germline ends. Per the germline V gene, CDR1 is MNHEY and CDR2 is SMNVEV (reference sequence). The CDR3 has 14 amino acids. CDR3 amino acids: CASSLWPTHNEQYF. CDR3 nucleotide sequence: TGTGCCAGCAGTTTATGGCCGACTCATAACGAGCAGTACTTC.

The chain uses TRBV9 and TRBJ2-7; TRBD2 matches at 7 bases. The CDR3 covers 14 residues. Germline CDR1 reads SGDLS; CDR2 reads YYNGEE. Unmatched junction bases numbered 6, after V lost 4 bases and J lost 2 bases. In nucleotides, the CDR3 is TGTGCCAGCAGCATCACTAGCGACCCCTACGAGCAGTACTTC. Amino acid sequence: CASSITSDPYEQYF.

The genes are TRBV5-1 and TRBJ1-2; 9 bases agree with TRBD1. The V and J ends lost 4 bases and 9 bases, in that order; junction bases with no gene match: 13. In germline, CDR1 is SGHRS, CDR2 YFSETQ. CDR3 length: 15 residues. CDR3 bases: TGCGCCAGCAGCGGCGCCGGGACAGGGTATCAAAGCTACACCTTC. It specifies CASSGAGTGYQSYTF.

V and J are TRBV18 and TRBJ2-1; tentative D call: TRBD1 (5 bases). Germline CDR1 reads KGHSH; CDR2 reads LQKENI. The CDR3 loop spans 17 amino acids. V was clipped by 0 bases and J by 6 bases, with 18 bases between them. The CDR3 sequence is CASSPPRAVKPGNEQFF. The CDR3 coding sequence is TGTGCCAGCTCACCACCCAGGGCCGTAAAGCCGGGCAATGAGCAGTTCTTC.

The chain combines TRBV10-2 with TRBJ2-1; TRBD1 is a possible D gene (5 bases). Germline V lookup: CDR1 WSHSY, CDR2 SAAADI. V lost 4 bases to trimming and J lost 2 bases, with 12 bases between them. The CDR3 length is 15 residues. CDR3: CASSVGHGTYNEQFF. The CDR3 DNA reads TGCGCCAGCAGTGTTGGACACGGAACCTACAATGAGCAGTTCTTC.

The chain uses TRBV7-6 and TRBJ2-3, with D hard to call. This CDR3 region has 14 residues. The germline V and J ends were trimmed by 4 bases and 3 bases, with 11 bases remaining between them. CDR1 and CDR2 (germline): SGHVS, FNYEAQ. CDR3 protein: CASSSPRATDTQYF. In nucleotides, the CDR3 is TGTGCCAGCAGCTCGCCTAGGGCGACAGATACGCAGTATTTT.

J is TRBJ1-1 and V is TRBV7-9; possibly TRBD1 for D (6 bases). CDR1 and CDR2 from the germline V gene are SEHNR and FQNEAQ (reference sequence). The CDR3 is 17 amino acids. V shed 1 base and J shed 4 bases, with 19 bases lying between them. CDR3 region: CASSLGRLTRGGTEAFF. Here the CDR3 DNA reads TGTGCCAGCAGCTTAGGGCGGCTCACAAGAGGGGGCACTGAAGCTTTCTTT. The variable domain in full, with the rest retrieved from reference TRBV7-9 and TRBJ1-1, is DTGVSQNPRHKITKRGQNVTFRCDPISEHNRLYWYRQTLGQGPEFLTYFQNEAQLEKSRLLSDRFSAERPKGSFSTLEIQRTEQGDSAMYLCASSLGRLTRGGTEAFFGQGTRLTVV.